The 14 T cell receptor beta chains given below trace back to one sample, sequenced in a study of PD-L1 blockade in urothelial cancer. Time point noted: peripheral blood 6 weeks after treatment start. Generated by immunoSEQ multiplex PCR, the TCRdb table keeps only in-frame clones and is missing some. The table lists 95,000 to 130,000 clones, approximately 90% of them singletons. The specimen comprised PBMCs, sampled around atezolizumab (anti-PD-L1) treatment. The receptors originated from a man between 60 and 75 years old with urothelial cancer.

The J gene is TRBJ1-1, the V gene TRBV10-3, with 7 bases fitting TRBD1. The CDR3 runs to 15 residues. Trimming cost V 4 bases and J 3 bases; bases outside gene matches: 8. CDR1 ENHRY and CDR2 SYGVKD come from the germline V gene. The CDR3 bases are TGTGCCATCAGTGTCGGCAGGGGGACCGACACTGAAGCTTTCTTT. Translation gives CAISVGRGTDTEAFF.

This chain joins TRBV5-1 and TRBJ2-3; D remains ambiguous. Trimming cost V 4 bases and J 9 bases, with 9 bases left between them. The germline CDR1 and CDR2 sequences are SGHRS and YFSETQ. This CDR3 is built from 11 residues. In nucleotides, the CDR3 is TGCGCCAGCAGCCAGGATAAAACGCAGTATTTT. It encodes CASSQDKTQYF.

In this sample, this clone turned up a few times. This sequence joins TRBV10-3 and TRBJ1-1, with 8 bases fitting TRBD1. Germline V gene data show CDR1 as ENHRY and CDR2 as SYGVKD. Losses at the gene ends were 6 bases for V and 1 base for J; bases not matched to a gene: 4. This CDR3 region has 14 residues. The CDR3 here is CAISPGQGNTEAFF. The CDR3 DNA reads TGTGCCATCAGCCCTGGACAGGGGAACACTGAAGCTTTCTTT.

This sequence joins TRBV30 and TRBJ1-2, with D possibly being TRBD1 (5 bases). The germline V gene has CDR1 GTSNPN and CDR2 SVGIG (reference sequence). With 6 bases removed from V and 4 bases from J, the gap between germline ends came to 12 bases. This CDR3 is built from 12 residues. CDR3 sequence: CACQGSFYGYTF. The CDR3 bases are TGTGCCTGCCAGGGCAGCTTCTATGGCTACACCTTC.

This clone was observed a few times. The rearrangement joins TRBV19 to TRBJ1-2, with no clear D. The CDR3 has 11 amino acids. The V end lost 5 bases, the J end lost 4 bases, and 5 bases lay between the germline ends. Looked up from germline, CDR1 is LNHDA and CDR2 is SQIVND (reference sequence). As DNA, the CDR3 is TGTGCCAGTAGTGAGTTCTATGGCTACACCTTC. Translated, it gives CASSEFYGYTF.

The rearrangement links TRBV5-6 to TRBJ1-2, with D maybe TRBD1 (5 bases). This CDR3 is 14 amino acids long. CDR1 is SGHDT and CDR2 is YYEEEE in the germline V gene. V lost 4 bases and J 4 bases, leaving 14 bases between the germline ends. This CDR3 is CASSLGGVGYGYTF. The CDR3, as DNA: TGTGCCAGCAGCCTGGGGGGGGTTGGCTATGGCTACACCTTC.

The chain is built from TRBV7-2 and TRBJ2-5, with D tentatively TRBD1 (5 bases). The V and J ends lost 4 bases and 3 bases respectively, with 9 bases between them. CDR3 length: 13 residues. Germline V gives CDR1 SGHTA, CDR2 FQGNSA. The CDR3 coding sequence is TGTGCCAGCAGCTCCAGGGTGGAAGAGACCCAGTACTTC. It yields the protein CASSSRVEETQYF.

The chain links TRBV14 to TRBJ2-7; 7 nucleotides line up with TRBD1. Per germline, CDR1 SGHDN and CDR2 FVKESK. The CDR3 runs 17 residues. V dropped 3 bases and J dropped 4; count of bases not matched to a gene: 15. DNA for the CDR3: TGTGCCAGCAGCCATCTTCCCTTGGGGGACAGCGAATACGAGCAGTACTTC. As protein: CASSHLPLGDSEYEQYF. The whole variable domain, remainder taken from reference TRBV14 and TRBJ2-7, is EAGVTQFPSHSVIEKGQTVTLRCDPISGHDNLYWYRRVMGKEIKFLLHFVKESKQDESGMPNNRFLAERTGGTYSTLKVQPAELEDSGVYFCASSHLPLGDSEYEQYFGPGTRLTVT.

The chain joins TRBV1 to TRBJ2-3; the DNA was not compared with TRBD2, the D call given in the table. TRBV1 is termed a pseudogene. This CDR3 comprises 15 residues. The DNA of the CDR3 is TGCACCAGCAGCCAAGAAGCGGGGGGGCCAGATACGCAGTATTTT. It translates to CTSSQEAGGPDTQYF.

The V and J genes are TRBV2 and TRBJ2-3; TRBD2 matches at 9 bases. The CDR3 consists of 14 residues. V gave up 4 bases and J gave up 4 bases; unmatched junction bases: 3. Looked up from germline, CDR1 is SNHLY and CDR2 is FYNNEI. The CDR3, as DNA: TGTGCCAGCAGTGGGCGGGGGGGCTCAGATACGCAGTATTTT. This translates into CASSGRGGSDTQYF.

The chain recombines TRBV11-1 with TRBJ2-1; 9 bases are shared with TRBD2. With V trimmed by 1 base and J by 5 bases, 6 bases remained unmatched. The CDR3 sequence is 16 residues long. Germline V lookup: CDR1 SGHAT, CDR2 FQDESV (reference sequence). CDR3 coding DNA: TGTGCCAGCAGCTTAGTGGCGGGGGGGCCCGACAATGAGCAGTTCTTC. It encodes CASSLVAGGPDNEQFF.

This chain connects TRBV28 to TRBJ2-5; TRBD2 matches at 11 bases. The V segment lost 3 bases and the J segment 6 bases; nucleotides outside the gene matches: 9. This CDR3 region has 16 residues. CDR1 MDHEN and CDR2 SYDVKM come from the germline V gene. The CDR3 region is CASSLGASGRLKTQYF. CDR3 bases: TGTGCCAGCAGTTTGGGGGCTAGCGGGAGGCTAAAGACCCAGTACTTC.

This rearrangement joins TRBV28 to TRBJ2-7; 10 bases align to TRBD2. This CDR3 is 15 amino acids long. V dropped 5 bases and J dropped 3; count of bases not matched to a gene: 7. Germline V lookup: CDR1 MDHEN, CDR2 SYDVKM. CDR3 amino acids: CASSGLAVGDYEQYF. The DNA of the CDR3 is TGTGCCAGCAGTGGACTAGCGGTTGGGGACTACGAGCAGTACTTC.

This clone was counted once. This chain links TRBV21-1 with TRBJ1-1; the listed D gene, TRBD1, was not tested against the DNA. TRBV21-1 is described as a pseudogene. This CDR3 has 14 amino acids. In nucleotides, the CDR3 is TGTGCCAGCAGCAAAGAGGGACAAAACACTGAAGCTTTCTTT. As protein: CASSKEGQNTEAFF.